Presented here are 12 T cell receptor beta chains from one specimen sequenced in a study of blood T cell repertoires in COVID-19. This table comes from immunoSEQ multiplex PCR, and its TCRdb copy is limited to in-frame clones, with some not included. Among some 250,000 clones listed, 70% to 90% were seen once. The specimen was peripheral blood. These receptors were obtained from a man between 25 and 39 years old who had recovered from COVID-19.

For this clone: The same CDR3 can be traced to other DNA sequences in this sample. The chain recombines TRBV29-1 with TRBJ2-7, with unresolved D. Trimming removed 4 bases at V and 1 base at J, with 8 bases between. Germline CDR1 is SQVTM and CDR2 is ANQGSEA. CDR3 length: 12 amino acids. The CDR3 is CSVVDSSYEQYF. CDR3 DNA sequence: TGCAGCGTTGTTGACTCTTCCTACGAGCAGTACTTC.

The chain employs TRBV6-2 or TRBV6-3 and TRBJ2-5; the D gene is possibly TRBD2 (5 bases). Trimming removed 2 bases from V and 10 bases from J, with 8 bases in between. CDR1 and CDR2 from the germline V gene are MNHEY and SVGEGT. This CDR3 contains 11 residues. CDR3 region: CASSYPEGQYF. The CDR3 DNA is TGTGCCAGCAGTTACCCCGAGGGCCAGTACTTC.

The chain has TRBV19 and TRBJ1-2; 7 nucleotides line up with TRBD1. The V gene's germline CDR1 is LNHDA and CDR2 SQIVND (reference sequence). The length of the CDR3 is 15 residues. Trimming cost V 6 bases and J 5 bases; bases outside gene matches: 12. CDR3 sequence reads: CASSARQGVWYGYTF. The CDR3 bases are TGTGCCAGTAGCGCTCGACAGGGTGTTTGGTATGGCTACACCTTC.

The chain carries TRBV28 and TRBJ2-1, with 11 nucleotides matching TRBD1. CDR3 length equals 17 residues. The V gene end was trimmed by 3 bases and the J gene end by 7 bases; junction bases not matched to a gene: 11. CDR1 and CDR2 from the germline V gene are MDHEN and SYDVKM. The CDR3 DNA reads TGTGCCAGCAGTTTCTTGAGGGGGACAGGGGGTTCTAATGAGCAGTTCTTC. Translation gives CASSFLRGTGGSNEQFF.

The CDR3 spells CASSLFVLLVPTYEQYF. In DNA form, the CDR3 reads TGTGCCAGCAGCTTATTCGTTCTACTCGTCCCAACCTACGAGCAGTACTTC. The V gene is TRBV7-2, the J gene TRBJ2-7; D not resolved. The V and J ends lost 2 bases and 2 bases respectively, with 19 bases between them. The CDR3 is made up of 17 amino acids. The germline V gene encodes CDR1 SGHTA and CDR2 FQGNSA.

The chain recombines TRBV6-2 or TRBV6-3 with TRBJ1-1, with 9 bases that match TRBD1. V shed 5 bases and J 10 bases; nucleotides not matched to a gene: 8. The length of the CDR3 is 13 residues. Germline CDR1 MNHEY, CDR2 SVGEGT. CDR3 amino acids: CASSPGTGSAAFF. DNA of the CDR3: TGTGCCAGCAGTCCCGGGACAGGGTCTGCAGCTTTCTTT.

The V gene is TRBV18, the J gene TRBJ1-6, with D perhaps matching TRBD1 (5 bases). Trimming cost V 4 bases and J 8 bases, with 9 bases left between them. Germline CDR1 KGHSH, CDR2 LQKENI. This CDR3 has 13 amino acids. As DNA, the CDR3 is TGTGCCAGCTCACGGGACTTCGATTCACCCCTCCACTTT. Residues: CASSRDFDSPLHF. Supplemented by reference TRBV18 and TRBJ1-6, the full variable domain reads NAGVMQNPRHLVRRRGQEARLRCSPMKGHSHVYWYRQLPEEGLKFMVYLQKENIIDESGMPKERFSAEFPKEGPSILRIQQVVRGDSAAYFCASSRDFDSPLHFGNGTRLTVT.

The genes are TRBV30 and TRBJ1-2; 10 nucleotides agree with TRBD1. V lost 4 bases and J lost 10; bases outside the gene matches: 6. The CDR3 runs 12 residues. Germline assignment: CDR1 GTSNPN and CDR2 SVGIG (reference sequence). This CDR3 reads CAWMGDRGLYTF. The CDR3 nucleotides read TGTGCCTGGATGGGGGACAGGGGCCTCTACACCTTC.

The V call is TRBV7-9, the J call TRBJ2-5; D call uncertain. CDR1 and CDR2 (germline): SEHNR, FQNEAQ (reference sequence). V lost 5 bases and J 2 bases, leaving 15 bases between the germline ends. This CDR3 has 15 amino acids. The CDR3 is CASSNLPRLQETQYF. CDR3 nucleotide sequence: TGTGCCAGCAGCAACTTGCCGCGGCTACAAGAGACCCAGTACTTC.

The chain joins TRBV7-2 to TRBJ2-2; D gene unclear. Germline V gene lookup returns CDR1 SGHTA and CDR2 FQGNSA. V dropped 3 bases and J dropped 6 bases, with 5 bases sitting between them. The CDR3 runs to 12 residues. The DNA of the CDR3 is TGTGCCAGCAGCTTTCCTCCCGGGGAGCTGTTTTTT. Protein product: CASSFPPGELFF. The full variable domain, with the rest looked up from reference TRBV7-2 and TRBJ2-2, is GAGVSQSPSNKVTEKGKDVELRCDPISGHTALYWYRQSLGQGLEFLIYFQGNSAPDKSGLPSDRFSAERTGGSVSTLTIQRTQQEDSAVYLCASSFPPGELFFGEGSRLTVL.

This clone occurred a few times. CDR3 amino acids: CASSQEWLVRETQYF. For the CDR3, the DNA is TGTGCCAGCAGCCAAGAGTGGCTAGTGAGAGAGACCCAGTACTTC. The V call is TRBV3-1 (or the pseudogene TRBV3-2), the J call TRBJ2-5, with D unclear. The CDR3 has 15 amino acids. The germline V gene encodes CDR1 LGHDT and CDR2 YNNKEL (reference sequence). V was shortened by 0 bases and J by 4 bases, with 12 bases between the two germline ends.

The gene calls are TRBV6-2 or TRBV6-3 and TRBJ2-3, with D possibly TRBD2 on 5 matching bases. Germline V CDR1 and CDR2: MNHEY, SVGEGT. V lost 6 bases to trimming and J lost 4 bases, with 17 bases between them. This CDR3 has 15 residues. CDR3 region: CASSWVGGLADTQYF. As DNA, the CDR3 is TGTGCCAGCAGCTGGGTAGGAGGCCTGGCAGATACGCAGTATTTT.